This T cell receptor beta chain was captured in a study of cytomegalovirus exposure and HLA in healthy donors. Of note for this clone: What it binds is not known.

CDR3 length equals 15 residues. V gave up 5 bases and J gave up 5 bases; unmatched junction bases: 11. Per germline, CDR1 SGHTA and CDR2 FQGTGA. The PCR had 60 Vbeta and 13 Jbeta primers. The data were produced by immunoSEQ multiplex PCR, yet TCRdb's version contains in-frame clones alone and is incomplete. This table has about 95,000 clones, about three quarters appearing once. Study-wide findings and caveats: Available immune exposure information covered CMV serostatus only. A cluster of highly shared sequence variants was likely a sequencing artifact. The authors later found HLA-associated TCR beta chains more clonally expanded than equally common others. The study designated 150 to 200 TCR beta chains cytomegalovirus-associated.

Sequencing was performed on PBMCs. The chain recombines TRBV7-3 with TRBJ2-7, with 8 bases fitting TRBD2. The TCR comes from a woman in her 50s in good health and CMV-seropositive. CDR3 sequence reads: CASSTQAGVANEQYF. CDR3 bases: TGTGCCAGCAGCACGCAAGCGGGAGTAGCAAACGAGCAGTACTTC.